This T cell receptor (beta chain) came from a study of shared clonotypes between healthy human individuals. As for this clone: A far more abundant clone sits one base away, making this likely a read error. In the same sample, other DNA sequences code for this CDR3.

In the original processing: Filtering was not the same, since immunoSEQ gave junction-only sequences without quality scores. Produced via immunoSEQ multiplex PCR; TCRdb's table is partial and in-frame only. V and J calls and clone size are those listed in that table; D and trimming were worked out from the DNA. The repertoire holds 400,000 to 500,000 clones, with about 79% as singletons. Trimming took 2 bases from V and 6 from J, leaving 14 bases between them. Per germline, CDR1 LGHNA and CDR2 YSLEER. There are 15 residues in the CDR3. This chain uses TRBV4-3 with TRBJ1-5; tentative D call: TRBD1 (5 bases). This clonotype was sampled from a woman aged 40-49 years in good health. Some clones in this sample may be carry-over from other donors' samples. Sequencing input: PBMCs. This CDR3 is CASSQSWQGGQPQHF. In DNA, the CDR3 is TGCGCCAGCAGCCAATCGTGGCAGGGTGGTCAGCCCCAGCATTTT.